This T cell receptor (beta chain) was documented in a study of T-cell memory formation after mild COVID-19. This clonotype was seen a handful of times. Its antigen is unknown. Unmatched junction bases numbered 10, after V lost 3 bases and J lost 0 bases. The germline V gene encodes CDR1 SGDLS and CDR2 YYNGEE. This CDR3 contains 17 residues. TCR alpha and TCR beta cDNA libraries with sample barcodes and UMIs came from 5'RACE using constant-segment primers. TCRdb itself ran the 5' RACE reads through MiXCR, one entry per CDR3 protein. The data show about 430,000 distinct CDR3 sequences, 20% to 25% seen once. Overall study results and limits: Detection of some responders pre-infection suggested pre-existing cross-reactive memory T cells participated.

This sequence was found in an adult woman who had mild COVID-19 (a few samples of this study predate the infection). Cell type and time point are not known. The sequenced material came from PBMCs or a T cell subset sorted from them (not recorded which). The chain uses TRBV9 and TRBJ2-3; 7 bases are shared with TRBD1. DNA of the CDR3: TGTGCCAGCAGCGCCCACCCCGGGACAGTTAGCACAGATACGCAGTATTTT. Its protein product is CASSAHPGTVSTDTQYF.